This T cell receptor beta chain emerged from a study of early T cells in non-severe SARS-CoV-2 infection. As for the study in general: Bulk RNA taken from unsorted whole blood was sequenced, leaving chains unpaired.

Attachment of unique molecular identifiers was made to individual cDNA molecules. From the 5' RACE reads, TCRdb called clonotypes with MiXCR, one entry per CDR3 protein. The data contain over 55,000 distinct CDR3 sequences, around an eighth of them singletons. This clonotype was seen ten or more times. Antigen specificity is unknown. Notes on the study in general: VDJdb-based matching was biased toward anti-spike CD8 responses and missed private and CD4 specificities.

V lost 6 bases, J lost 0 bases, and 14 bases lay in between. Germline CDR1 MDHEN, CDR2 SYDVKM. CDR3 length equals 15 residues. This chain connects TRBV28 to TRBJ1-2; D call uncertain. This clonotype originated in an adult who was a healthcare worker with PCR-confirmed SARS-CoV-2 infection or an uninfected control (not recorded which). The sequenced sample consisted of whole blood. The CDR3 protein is CASSHPSGANYGYTF. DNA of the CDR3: TGTGCCAGCAGCCATCCGTCGGGAGCTAACTATGGCTACACCTTC.